Given below is one T cell receptor beta chain in context. Its antigen is not yet known. Nothing much larger sits one base from this clone, and base qualities are not available. Reading the germline V gene gives CDR1 SGHAT and CDR2 FQNNGV. V loses 5 bases of germline sequence and J loses 0 bases, and the interval between the two ends is 8 bases. The CDR3 has 14 amino acids, counting the end cysteine and phenylalanine. Only the CDR3 DNA stays, 42 bases, in frame from base 1. This sample is part of a study of T cell responses to AZD1222 COVID-19 vaccine (dated by TCRdb to the early 2020s). Concerning the study at large: Because spike-specific TCR depth and breadth did not differ between the two schedules, AZD1222 recipients who got a second dose at roughly 4 weeks were pooled with those who got a second dose at roughly 12 weeks. A total of roughly 240 trial participants underwent TCR sequencing, of whom 207 received two doses of AZD1222 and about 26 received two doses of the MenACWY control vaccine. Trial participants were enrolled by age into subgroups of 18-55, 56-69 and 70-plus years, and approximately 150, 30 and 60 TCR-sequenced participants, respectively, were included in these subgroups. The research as a whole found: The whole spike protein was spanned by vaccine-associated CD4 TCRs, and dominant responses were seen in regions 160-218 and 743-854. Participants were mostly white British, with more females than males. The authors suggested clonal diversity may have been underestimated. Reportedly, almost half of the unique spike-specific TCRs recognized epitopes lying outside the regions that are mutated in the B.1.351 and B.1.1.7 variants. Only 5 to 7 AZD1222 recipients were SARS-CoV-2 seropositive at baseline, limiting conclusions about previously exposed vaccinees. Spike-specific TCR breadth and depth rose significantly after two AZD1222 doses compared with day 0 and with MenACWY recipients. The 56-69-year group was small, and its depth increase did not reach significance, likely because of low power. Because no day 14 peak-response samples were available, the repertoires could be characterized only after the peak T cell response.

The CDR3 regions of human TCRbeta chains were analyzed by immunosequencing. For the original study's pipeline: Repertoire TCRs were checked for matches against a reference library of SARS-CoV-2-specific TCRs that had been generated using the MIRA antigen-specificity platform. Breadth was defined as the fraction of unique TCRs that were SARS-CoV-2-associated. Depth was defined as the fraction of total T cells that were SARS-CoV-2-associated. Using the MIRA data, every spike-specific TCR was mapped to the spike region that the TCR reacted to and assigned to either a CD4 or a CD8 class. Log10-transformed breadth and depth values were compared by one-way ANOVA with Sidak's multiple comparisons tests. In TCRdb, the immuneACCESS table is reduced to in-frame sequences with V and J assigned. These tables do not hold every clone; where another copy was compared, an unresolved V gene accounts for under half, and the others remain unexplained. V, J and clone size derive from that table, while D and trimming were established from the DNA sequence. In this sample the table shows about 150,000 clones, 90% of which occur a single time. The top ten clonotypes cover over 1.2% of the sample.

The time point label corresponds to: baseline before first vaccination. Samples from vaccinated people were obtained from the UK trials COV001 and COV002, which included a single-blind randomized controlled phase 2/3 trial of AZD1222 (ChAdOx1 nCoV-19) in healthy adults. Trial participant PBMC samples were collected at day 0 and day 28 after the second dose for TCRbeta chain sequencing. This TCR was recovered from an adult in good health. The starting material was peripheral blood, obtained on day 0 of AZD1222 vaccination. The chain is made from TRBV11-2 and TRBJ2-1, with TRBD2 as a weak D call on 5 bases. The CDR3 corresponds to CASSPGDSYNEQFF. The nucleotide sequence reads as follows: TGTGCCAGCAGCCCCGGGGACTCCTACAATGAGCAGTTCTTC. This CDR3, with the reference TRBV11-2 and TRBJ2-1 proteins standing in past its ends, gives the full variable domain EAGVAQSPRYKIIEKRQSVAFWCNPISGHATLYWYQQILGQGPKLLIQFQNNGVVDDSQLPKDRFSAERLKGVDSTLKIQPAKLEDSAVYLCASSPGDSYNEQFFGPGTRLTVL.